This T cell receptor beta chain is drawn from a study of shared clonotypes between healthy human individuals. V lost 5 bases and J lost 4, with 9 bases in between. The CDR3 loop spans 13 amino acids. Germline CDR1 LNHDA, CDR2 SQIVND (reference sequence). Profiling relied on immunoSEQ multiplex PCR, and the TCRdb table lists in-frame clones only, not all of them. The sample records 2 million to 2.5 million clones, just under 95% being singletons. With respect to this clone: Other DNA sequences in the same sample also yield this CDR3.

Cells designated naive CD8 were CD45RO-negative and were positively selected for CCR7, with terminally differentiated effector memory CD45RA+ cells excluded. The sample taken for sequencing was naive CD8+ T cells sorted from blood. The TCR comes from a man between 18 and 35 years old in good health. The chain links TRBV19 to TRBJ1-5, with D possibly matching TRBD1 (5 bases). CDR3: CASSGGGNQPQHF. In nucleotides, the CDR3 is TGTGCCAGTAGTGGGGGGGGTAATCAGCCCCAGCATTTT.